The source of this TCR beta chain is a study of blood T cell repertoires in COVID-19. In germline, CDR1 is SGHRS, CDR2 YFSETQ. This CDR3 has 15 amino acids. V shed 0 bases and J 3 bases; nucleotides not matched to a gene: 5. Study processing details: Reference gene primer amplification gave estimated nucleated cell counts. TCRdb keeps only in-frame clones here, not all; method: immunoSEQ multiplex PCR. That table furnishes V, J and clone size, whereas the DNA furnished D and trimming. Of 220,000 or so clones in the sample, 80% to 85% were seen once. The sequence derives from a woman aged 25 to 39 who had recovered from COVID-19. Source material: peripheral blood. V and J are TRBV5-1 and TRBJ2-7; the match to TRBD2 covers 8 bases. Written as DNA, the CDR3 is TGCGCCAGCAGCTTGGAGCTAGCGGGTAGCTACGAGCAGTACTTC. It encodes CASSLELAGSYEQYF.